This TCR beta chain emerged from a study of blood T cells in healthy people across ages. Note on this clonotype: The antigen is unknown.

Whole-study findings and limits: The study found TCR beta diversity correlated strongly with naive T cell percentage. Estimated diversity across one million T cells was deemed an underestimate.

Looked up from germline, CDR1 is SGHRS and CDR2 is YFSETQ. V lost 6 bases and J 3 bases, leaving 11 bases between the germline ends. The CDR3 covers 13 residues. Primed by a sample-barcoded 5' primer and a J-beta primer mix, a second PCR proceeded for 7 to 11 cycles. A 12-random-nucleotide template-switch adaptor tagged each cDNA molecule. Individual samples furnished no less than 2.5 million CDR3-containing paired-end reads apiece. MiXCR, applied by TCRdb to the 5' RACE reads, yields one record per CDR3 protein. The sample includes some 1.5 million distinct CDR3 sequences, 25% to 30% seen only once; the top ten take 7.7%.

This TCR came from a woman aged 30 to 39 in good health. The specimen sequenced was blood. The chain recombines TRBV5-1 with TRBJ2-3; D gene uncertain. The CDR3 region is CASIKSGTDTQYF. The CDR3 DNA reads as TGCGCCAGCATCAAATCTGGAACAGATACGCAGTATTTT.